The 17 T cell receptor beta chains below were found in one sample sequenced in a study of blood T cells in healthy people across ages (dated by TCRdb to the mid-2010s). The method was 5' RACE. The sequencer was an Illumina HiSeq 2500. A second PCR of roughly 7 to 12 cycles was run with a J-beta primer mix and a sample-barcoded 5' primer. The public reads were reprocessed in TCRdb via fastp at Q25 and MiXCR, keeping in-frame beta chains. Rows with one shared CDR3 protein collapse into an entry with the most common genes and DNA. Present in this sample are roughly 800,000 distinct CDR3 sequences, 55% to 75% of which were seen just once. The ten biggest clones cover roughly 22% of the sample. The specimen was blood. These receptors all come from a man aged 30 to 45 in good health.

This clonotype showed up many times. In nucleotides, the CDR3 is TGTGCCAGCAGCTTGGATAGGGAGACCCAGTACTTC. Protein: CASSLDRETQYF. This chain joins TRBV7-2 and TRBJ2-5; D remains ambiguous. The CDR3 covers 12 residues. Per germline, CDR1 SGHTA and CDR2 FQGNSA. Trimming stripped 3 bases from V and 5 bases from J, with 7 bases between. Drawing the rest from reference TRBV7-2 and TRBJ2-5, the complete variable domain is GAGVSQSPSNKVTEKGKDVELRCDPISGHTALYWYRQSLGQGLEFLIYFQGNSAPDKSGLPSDRFSAERTGGSVSTLTIQRTQQEDSAVYLCASSLDRETQYFGPGTRLLVL.

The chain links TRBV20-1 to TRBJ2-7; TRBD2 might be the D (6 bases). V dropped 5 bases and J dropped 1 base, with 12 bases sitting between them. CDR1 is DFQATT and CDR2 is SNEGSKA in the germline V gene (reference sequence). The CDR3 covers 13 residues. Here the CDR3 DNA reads TGCAGTGCTCTTCGGGGGAGTTCCTACGAGCAGTACTTC. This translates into CSALRGSSYEQYF.

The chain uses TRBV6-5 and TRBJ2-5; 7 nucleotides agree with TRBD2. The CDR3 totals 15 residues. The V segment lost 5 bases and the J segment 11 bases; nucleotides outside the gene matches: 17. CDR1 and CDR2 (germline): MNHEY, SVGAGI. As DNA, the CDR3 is TGTGCCAGCAGTAGGGCGGGGGAGGGAATCAATGAGCAGTACTTC. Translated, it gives CASSRAGEGINEQYF.

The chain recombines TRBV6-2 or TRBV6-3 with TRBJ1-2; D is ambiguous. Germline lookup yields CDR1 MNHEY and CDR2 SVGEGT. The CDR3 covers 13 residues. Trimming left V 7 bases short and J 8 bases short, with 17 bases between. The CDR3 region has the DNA TGTGCCAGCACCAACGGCCAGGTACGAGGCTACACCTTC. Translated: CASTNGQVRGYTF.

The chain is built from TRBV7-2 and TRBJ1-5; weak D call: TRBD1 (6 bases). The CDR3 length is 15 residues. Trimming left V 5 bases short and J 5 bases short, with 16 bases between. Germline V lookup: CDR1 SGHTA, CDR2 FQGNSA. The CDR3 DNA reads TGTGCCAGCAGCCAACTAACAGGGTTGGATCAGCCCCAGCATTTT. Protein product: CASSQLTGLDQPQHF.

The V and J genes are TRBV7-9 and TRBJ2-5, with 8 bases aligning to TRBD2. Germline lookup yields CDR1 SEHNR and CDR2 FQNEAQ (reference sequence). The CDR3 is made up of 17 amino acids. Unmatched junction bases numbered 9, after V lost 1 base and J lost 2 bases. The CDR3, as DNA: TGTGCCAGCAGCTTAGGAGCCACTAGCGGTCGACAAGAGACCCAGTACTTC. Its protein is CASSLGATSGRQETQYF.

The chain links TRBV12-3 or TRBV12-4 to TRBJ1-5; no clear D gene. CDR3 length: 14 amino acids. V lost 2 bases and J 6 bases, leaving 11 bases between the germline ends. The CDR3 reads CASSLRDAGQPQHF. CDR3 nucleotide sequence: TGTGCCAGCAGTTTAAGGGATGCGGGTCAGCCCCAGCATTTT.

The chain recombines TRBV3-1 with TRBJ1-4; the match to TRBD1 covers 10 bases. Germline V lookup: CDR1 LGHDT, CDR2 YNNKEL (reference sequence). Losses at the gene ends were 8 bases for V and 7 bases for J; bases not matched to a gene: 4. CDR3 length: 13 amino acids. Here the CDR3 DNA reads TGTGCCAGCGAGGGACAGGGGAGTGAAAAACTGTTTTTT. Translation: CASEGQGSEKLFF. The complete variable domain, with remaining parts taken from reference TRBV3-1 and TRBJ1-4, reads DTAVSQTPKYLVTQMGNDKSIKCEQNLGHDTMYWYKQDSKKFLKIMFSYNNKELIINETVPNRFSPKSPDKAHLNLHINSLELGDSAVYFCASEGQGSEKLFFGSGTQLSVL.

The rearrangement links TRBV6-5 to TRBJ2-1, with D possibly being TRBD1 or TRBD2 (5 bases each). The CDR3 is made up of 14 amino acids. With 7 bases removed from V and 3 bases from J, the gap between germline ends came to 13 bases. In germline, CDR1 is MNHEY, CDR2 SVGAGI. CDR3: CASTRGRVYNEQFF. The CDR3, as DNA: TGTGCCAGCACCCGGGGACGTGTCTACAATGAGCAGTTCTTC.

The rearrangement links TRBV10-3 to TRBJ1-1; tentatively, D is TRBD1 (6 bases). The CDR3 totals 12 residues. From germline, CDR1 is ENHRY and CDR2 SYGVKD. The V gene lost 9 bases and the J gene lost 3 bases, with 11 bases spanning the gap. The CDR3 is CAMGAGDTEAFF. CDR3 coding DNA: TGTGCCATGGGGGCCGGGGACACTGAAGCTTTCTTT.

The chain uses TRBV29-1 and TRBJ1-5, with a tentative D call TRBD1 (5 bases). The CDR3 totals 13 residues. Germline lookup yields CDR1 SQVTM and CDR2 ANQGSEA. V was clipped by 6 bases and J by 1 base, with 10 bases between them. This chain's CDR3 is CSVGQRSNQPQHF. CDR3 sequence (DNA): TGCAGCGTGGGGCAACGGAGCAATCAGCCCCAGCATTTT.

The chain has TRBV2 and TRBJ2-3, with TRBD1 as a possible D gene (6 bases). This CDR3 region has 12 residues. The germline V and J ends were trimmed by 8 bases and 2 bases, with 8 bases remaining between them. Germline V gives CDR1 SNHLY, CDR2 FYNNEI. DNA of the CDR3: TGTGCCAGCCGGGACAACACAGATACGCAGTATTTT. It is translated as CASRDNTDTQYF.

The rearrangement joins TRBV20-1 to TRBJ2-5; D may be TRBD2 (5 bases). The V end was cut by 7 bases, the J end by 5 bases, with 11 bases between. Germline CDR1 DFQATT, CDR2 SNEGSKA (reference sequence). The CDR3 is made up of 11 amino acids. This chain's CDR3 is CSGGGYETQYF. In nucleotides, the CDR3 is TGCAGTGGTGGAGGCTATGAGACCCAGTACTTC.

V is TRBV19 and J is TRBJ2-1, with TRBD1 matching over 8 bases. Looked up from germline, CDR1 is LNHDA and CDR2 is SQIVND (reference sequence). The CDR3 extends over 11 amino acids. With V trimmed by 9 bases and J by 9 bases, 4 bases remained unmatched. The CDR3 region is CASRQGIEQFF. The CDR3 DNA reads TGTGCCAGCAGACAGGGGATTGAGCAGTTCTTC. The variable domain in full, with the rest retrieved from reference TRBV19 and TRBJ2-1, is DGGITQSPKYLFRKEGQNVTLSCEQNLNHDAMYWYRQDPGQGLRLIYYSQIVNDFQKGDIAEGYSVSREKKESFPLTVTSAQKNPTAFYLCASRQGIEQFFGPGTRLTVL.

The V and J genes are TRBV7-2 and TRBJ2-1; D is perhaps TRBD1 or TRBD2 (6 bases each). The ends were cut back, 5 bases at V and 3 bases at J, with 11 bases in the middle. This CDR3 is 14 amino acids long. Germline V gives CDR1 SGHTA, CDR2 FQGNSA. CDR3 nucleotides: TGTGCCAGCAGCGAAAAGGGGGGCTACAATGAGCAGTTCTTC. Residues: CASSEKGGYNEQFF.

This chain's CDR3 is CSASPEKGILGGPYNEQFF. The CDR3, as DNA: TGCAGTGCTAGTCCGGAGAAGGGTATATTGGGGGGCCCCTACAATGAGCAGTTCTTC. V is TRBV20-1 and J is TRBJ2-1, with D perhaps being TRBD1 or TRBD2 (6 bases each). There are 19 residues in the CDR3. The germline gives CDR1 DFQATT, CDR2 SNEGSKA (reference sequence). Trimming stripped 3 bases from V and 2 bases from J, with 26 bases between.

The CDR3, as DNA: TGTGCCAGCACTTCTTCGAGTCCGGGACCTCAGAGGACTGAAGCTTTCTTT. Protein: CASTSSSPGPQRTEAFF. This chain joins TRBV6-2 or TRBV6-3 and TRBJ1-1; D may be TRBD1 (5 bases). This CDR3 region has 17 residues. V dropped 7 bases and J dropped 5 bases, with 26 bases sitting between them. CDR1 is MNHEY and CDR2 is SVGEGT in the germline V gene.